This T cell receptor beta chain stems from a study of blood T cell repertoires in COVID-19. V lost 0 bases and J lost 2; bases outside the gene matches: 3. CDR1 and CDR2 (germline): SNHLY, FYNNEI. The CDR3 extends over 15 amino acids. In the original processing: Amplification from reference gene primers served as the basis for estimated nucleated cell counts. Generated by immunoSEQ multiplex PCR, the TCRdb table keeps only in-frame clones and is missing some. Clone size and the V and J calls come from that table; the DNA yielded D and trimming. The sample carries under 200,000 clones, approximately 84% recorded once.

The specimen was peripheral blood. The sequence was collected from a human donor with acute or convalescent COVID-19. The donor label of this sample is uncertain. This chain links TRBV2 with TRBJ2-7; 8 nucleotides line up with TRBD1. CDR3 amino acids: CASSEAGQGPYEQYF. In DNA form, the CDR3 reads TGTGCCAGCAGTGAAGCCGGACAGGGCCCCTACGAGCAGTACTTC.